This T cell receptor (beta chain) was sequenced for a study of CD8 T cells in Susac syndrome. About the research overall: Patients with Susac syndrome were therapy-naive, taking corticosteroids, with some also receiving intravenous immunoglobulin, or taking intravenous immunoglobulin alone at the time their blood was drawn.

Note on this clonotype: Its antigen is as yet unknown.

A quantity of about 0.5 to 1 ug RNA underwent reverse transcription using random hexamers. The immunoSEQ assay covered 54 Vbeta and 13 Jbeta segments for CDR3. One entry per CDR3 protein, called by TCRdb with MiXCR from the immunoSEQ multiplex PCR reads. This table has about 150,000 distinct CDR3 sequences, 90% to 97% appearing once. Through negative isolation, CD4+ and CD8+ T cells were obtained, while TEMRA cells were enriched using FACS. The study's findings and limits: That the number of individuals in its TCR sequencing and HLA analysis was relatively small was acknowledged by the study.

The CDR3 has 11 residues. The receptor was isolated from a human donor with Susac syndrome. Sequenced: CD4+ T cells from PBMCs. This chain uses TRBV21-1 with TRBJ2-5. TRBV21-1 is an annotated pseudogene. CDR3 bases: TGTGCCAGCAGCGATTCGTTGGCCCAGTACTTC. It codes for CASSDSLAQYF.